This T cell receptor beta chain is drawn from a study of CD8 T cells in ankylosing spondylitis. This clonotype has a count of ten or more. What it binds is unknown. Using its own MiXCR run on the 5' RACE reads, TCRdb lists one record per CDR3 protein. Among around 490,000 distinct CDR3 sequences listed, approximately 5.3% were seen once. Study-level findings and limits: For ankylosing spondylitis blood, a TCR beta motif of several highly homologous variants appeared characteristic.

From germline, CDR1 is SQVTM and CDR2 ANQGSEA. This CDR3 is 12 amino acids long. Between the trimmed V and J ends, which lost 7 bases and 3 bases, there was a span of 9 bases. The sample consisted of blood, either unsorted or a sorted T cell fraction (not recorded which). This TCR derives from a male donor with ankylosing spondylitis. The chain joins TRBV29-1 to TRBJ1-4; D might be TRBD1 (5 bases). For the CDR3, the DNA is TGCAGCGGTTTGGGGCCTAATGAAAAACTGTTTTTT. Its translation: CSGLGPNEKLFF.